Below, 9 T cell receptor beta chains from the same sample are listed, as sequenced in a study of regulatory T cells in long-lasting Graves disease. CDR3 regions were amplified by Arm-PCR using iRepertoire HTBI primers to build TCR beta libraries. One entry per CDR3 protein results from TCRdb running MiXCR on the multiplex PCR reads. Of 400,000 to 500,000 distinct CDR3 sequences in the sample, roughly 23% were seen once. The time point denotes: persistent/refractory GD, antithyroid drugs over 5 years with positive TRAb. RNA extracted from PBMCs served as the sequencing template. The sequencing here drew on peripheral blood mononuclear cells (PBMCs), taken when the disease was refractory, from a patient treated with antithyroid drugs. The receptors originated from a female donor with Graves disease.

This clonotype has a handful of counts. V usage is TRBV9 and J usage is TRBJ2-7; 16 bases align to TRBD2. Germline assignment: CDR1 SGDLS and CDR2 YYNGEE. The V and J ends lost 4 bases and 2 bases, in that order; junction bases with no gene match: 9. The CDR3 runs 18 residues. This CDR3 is CASSPGTSGRVMPYEQYF. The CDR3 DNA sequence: TGTGCCAGCAGCCCCGGGACTAGCGGGAGGGTGATGCCCTACGAGCAGTACTTC. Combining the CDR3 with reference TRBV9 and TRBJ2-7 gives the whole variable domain DSGVTQTPKHLITATGQRVTLRCSPRSGDLSVYWYQQSLDQGLQFLIQYYNGEERAKGNILERFSAQQFPDLHSELNLSSLELGDSALYFCASSPGTSGRVMPYEQYFGPGTRLTVT.

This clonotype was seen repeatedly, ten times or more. The CDR3 spells CASSQTSRGQGWRETQYF. The CDR3 bases are TGTGCCAGCAGCCAGACCTCCCGGGGACAGGGGTGGAGGGAGACCCAGTACTTC. The V and J genes are TRBV11-2 and TRBJ2-5; 10 bases line up with TRBD1. Germline V gives CDR1 SGHAT, CDR2 FQNNGV. With V trimmed by 5 bases and J by 5 bases, 17 bases remained unmatched. The CDR3 runs 18 residues.

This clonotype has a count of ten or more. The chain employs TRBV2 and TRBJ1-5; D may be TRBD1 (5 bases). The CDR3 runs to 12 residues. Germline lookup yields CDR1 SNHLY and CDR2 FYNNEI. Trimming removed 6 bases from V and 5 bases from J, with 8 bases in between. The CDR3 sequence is CASRGDHQPQHF. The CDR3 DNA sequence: TGTGCCAGCAGGGGGGATCATCAGCCCCAGCATTTT.

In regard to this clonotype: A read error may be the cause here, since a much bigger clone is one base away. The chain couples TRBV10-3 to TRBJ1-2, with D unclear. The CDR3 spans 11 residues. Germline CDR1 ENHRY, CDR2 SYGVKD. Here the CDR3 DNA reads TGTGCCATCTGTGATGGCTCTTACTACACCTTC. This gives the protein CAICDGSYYTF.

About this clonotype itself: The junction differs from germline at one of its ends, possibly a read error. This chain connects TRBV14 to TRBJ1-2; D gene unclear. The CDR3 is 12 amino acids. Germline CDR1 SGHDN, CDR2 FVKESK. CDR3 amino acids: CASRGANYSYTF. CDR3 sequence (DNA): TGTGCCAGCAGAGGAGCTAACTATAGCTACACCTTC.

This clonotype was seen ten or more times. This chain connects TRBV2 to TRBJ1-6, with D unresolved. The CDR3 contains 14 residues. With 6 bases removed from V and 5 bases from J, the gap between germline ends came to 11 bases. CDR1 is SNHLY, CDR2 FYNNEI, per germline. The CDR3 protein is CASRVHANNSPLHF. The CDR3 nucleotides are TGTGCCAGCAGGGTCCATGCCAATAATTCACCCCTCCACTTT.

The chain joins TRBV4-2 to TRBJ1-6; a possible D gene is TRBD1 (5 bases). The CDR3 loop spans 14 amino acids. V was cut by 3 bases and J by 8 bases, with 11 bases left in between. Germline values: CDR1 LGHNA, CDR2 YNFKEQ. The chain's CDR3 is CASSQDRDDSPLHF. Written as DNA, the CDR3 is TGTGCCAGCAGCCAGGATCGGGACGATTCACCCCTCCACTTT.

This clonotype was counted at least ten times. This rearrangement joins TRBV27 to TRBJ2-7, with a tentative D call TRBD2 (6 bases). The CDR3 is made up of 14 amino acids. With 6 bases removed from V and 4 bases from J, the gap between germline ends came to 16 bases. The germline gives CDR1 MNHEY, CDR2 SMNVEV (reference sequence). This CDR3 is CASSRAGQIYEQYF. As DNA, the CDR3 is TGTGCCAGCAGCCGGGCGGGGCAGATTTACGAGCAGTACTTC.

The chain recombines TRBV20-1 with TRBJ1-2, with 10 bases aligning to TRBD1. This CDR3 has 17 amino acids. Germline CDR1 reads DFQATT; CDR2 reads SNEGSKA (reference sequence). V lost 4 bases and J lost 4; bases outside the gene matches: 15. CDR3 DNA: TGCAGTGCTAAAGTACTCGGGACAGGGGTACTTGCCTATGGCTACACCTTC. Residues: CSAKVLGTGVLAYGYTF.